The 15 T cell receptor beta chains given below trace back to one sample, sequenced in a study of cytomegalovirus exposure and HLA in healthy donors. 60 Vbeta and 13 Jbeta primers were used in PCR. Using immunoSEQ multiplex PCR, the repertoire was profiled, and TCRdb retains in-frame clones only, with some absent. The repertoire includes under 200,000 clones, about 85% of them detected once, and about 2.5% sits in the top ten. Specimen: PBMCs. The receptors were sampled from a man aged 25 to 40 in good health and CMV-seropositive.

This clone has only a few counts. The chain uses TRBV6-4 and TRBJ2-3; TRBD1 is a possible D gene (6 bases). Germline CDR1 MRHNA, CDR2 SNTAGT. The V gene lost 0 bases and the J gene lost 1 base, with 14 bases spanning the gap. The CDR3 extends over 17 amino acids. The chain's CDR3 is CASSDSGAQRGTDTQYF. The CDR3 nucleotides are TGTGCCAGCAGTGACTCGGGGGCCCAGAGGGGCACAGATACGCAGTATTTT.

The chain recombines TRBV30 with TRBJ2-7, with TRBD2 identical over 7 bases. The CDR3 length is 13 residues. Germline CDR1 is GTSNPN and CDR2 is SVGIG (reference sequence). V shed 6 bases and J 6 bases; nucleotides not matched to a gene: 11. The CDR3, as DNA: TGTGCCTGTGGGGGGGGAGTTGGCCCCGAGCAGTACTTC. Protein: CACGGGVGPEQYF. The full variable domain, with the rest looked up from reference TRBV30 and TRBJ2-7, is SQTIHQWPATLVQPVGSPLSLECTVEGTSNPNLYWYRQAAGRGLQLLFYSVGIGQISSEVPQNLSASRPQDRQFILSSKKLLLSDSGFYLCACGGGVGPEQYFGPGTRLTVT.

This clone was detected a few times. J is TRBJ2-1 and V is TRBV9; TRBD2 might be the D (6 bases). This CDR3 spans 15 amino acids. V was pared by 3 bases and J by 0 bases, with 10 bases between. Germline loops: CDR1 SGDLS, CDR2 YYNGEE. CDR3: CASSAAGSSYNEQFF. The CDR3 DNA sequence: TGTGCCAGCAGCGCCGCCGGGAGCTCCTACAATGAGCAGTTCTTC.

The chain employs TRBV6-6 and TRBJ2-7; D unclear. Trimming cost V 2 bases and J 3 bases, with 14 bases left between them. The CDR3 spans 15 residues. Germline assignment: CDR1 MNHNY and CDR2 SVGAGI (reference sequence). The CDR3 reads CASSYLVGDFYEQYF. CDR3 nucleotides: TGTGCCAGCAGTTACCTGGTCGGAGACTTCTACGAGCAGTACTTC.

A few counts support this clone. The chain links TRBV7-9 to TRBJ1-4, with D uncertain. The CDR3 extends over 15 amino acids. Germline CDR1 is SEHNR and CDR2 is FQNEAQ (reference sequence). Trimming stripped 0 bases from V and 8 bases from J, with 13 bases between. CDR3 DNA: TGTGCCAGCAGCTTAGCGGCAGGCTCGTCCGAAAAACTGTTTTTT. Its translation is CASSLAAGSSEKLFF. Full variable domain (outside the CDR3, taken from reference TRBV7-9 and TRBJ1-4): DTGVSQNPRHKITKRGQNVTFRCDPISEHNRLYWYRQTLGQGPEFLTYFQNEAQLEKSRLLSDRFSAERPKGSFSTLEIQRTEQGDSAMYLCASSLAAGSSEKLFFGSGTQLSVL.

The chain has TRBV2 and TRBJ1-5; weak D call: TRBD1 (5 bases). Trimming removed 6 bases from V and 6 bases from J, with 15 bases in between. The CDR3 is 14 amino acids. Germline lookup yields CDR1 SNHLY and CDR2 FYNNEI. The CDR3 region is CASSGGETIQPQHF. DNA of the CDR3: TGTGCCAGCAGCGGGGGAGAAACGATTCAGCCCCAGCATTTT.

J is TRBJ2-3 and V is TRBV10-1, with unresolved D. Trimming cost V 4 bases and J 6 bases, with 14 bases left between them. The germline V gene encodes CDR1 WNHNN and CDR2 SYGVQD (reference sequence). This CDR3 has 14 amino acids. The DNA of the CDR3 is TGCGCCAGCAGTGTAGACCGCCCCGGGGATACGCAGTATTTT. Its protein is CASSVDRPGDTQYF.

The chain has TRBV7-2 and TRBJ2-1; D possibly corresponds to TRBD1 (6 bases). CDR1 and CDR2 (germline): SGHTA, FQGNSA. This CDR3 has 16 residues. Between the trimmed V and J ends, which lost 6 bases and 3 bases, there was a span of 18 bases. The CDR3 coding sequence is TGTGCCAGCAGATCGGCCGGGACACGCAACTACAATGAGCAGTTCTTC. Residues: CASRSAGTRNYNEQFF.

The CDR3 coding sequence is TGTGCCAGCAGCATGCAGGGGTCCGGGGCGGCAGAGACCCAGTACTTC. Amino acids: CASSMQGSGAAETQYF. This chain uses TRBV11-3 with TRBJ2-5; the D gene is possibly TRBD1 (6 bases). CDR3 length: 16 residues. Trimming left V 5 bases short and J 4 bases short, with 20 bases between. CDR1 and CDR2 (germline): SGHNT, YENEEA.

The rearrangement joins TRBV7-2 to TRBJ1-5; the match to TRBD1 covers 9 bases. With 3 bases clipped from V and 5 bases from J, the junction kept 2 bases outside the gene matches. This CDR3 has 14 amino acids. Germline V gene sequence: CDR1 SGHTA, CDR2 FQGNSA. CDR3 sequence reads: CASSFRQGDQPQHF. The DNA of the CDR3 is TGTGCCAGCAGCTTTCGACAGGGGGATCAGCCCCAGCATTTT.

This clone was seen only once. The V and J genes are TRBV5-1 and TRBJ2-1; D remains unclear. Trimming pared 0 bases from V and 0 bases from J, leaving 7 bases between. This CDR3 is built from 15 residues. Germline lookup yields CDR1 SGHRS and CDR2 YFSETQ. CDR3 coding DNA: TGCGCCAGCAGCTTGGTGTCGAGCTCCTACAATGAGCAGTTCTTC. Protein product: CASSLVSSSYNEQFF. Variable domain in full (rest from reference TRBV5-1 and TRBJ2-1): KAGVTQTPRYLIKTRGQQVTLSCSPISGHRSVSWYQQTPGQGLQFLFEYFSETQRNKGNFPGRFSGRQFSNSRSEMNVSTLELGDSALYLCASSLVSSSYNEQFFGPGTRLTVL.

In regard to this clone: A read error may produce the germline difference seen at one junction end. The rearrangement uses TRBV7-7 and TRBJ2-2; 8 bases are shared with TRBD1. This CDR3 has 15 amino acids. Germline CDR1 is SSHAT and CDR2 is FNYEAQ (reference sequence). The CDR3 spells CASSLQGAGTGELFF. The CDR3 region has the DNA TGTGCTAGCAGCCTTCAGGGGGCTGGGACCGGGGAGCTGTTTTTT.

This sequence joins TRBV18 and TRBJ1-4; D gene unclear. Germline V gene data show CDR1 as KGHSH and CDR2 as LQKENI. V shed 7 bases and J shed 1 base, with 7 bases lying between them. The CDR3 loop spans 13 amino acids. CDR3 nucleotide sequence: TGTGCCAGCTTGCGGGGAACTAATGAAAAACTGTTTTTT. This gives the protein CASLRGTNEKLFF.

The sample holds a few counts of this clone. The chain is built from TRBV28 and TRBJ1-5; TRBD1 matches 8 bases. Germline-derived CDR1 and CDR2 are MDHEN and SYDVKM. J lost 4 bases, V lost 4 bases, and 0 bases had no gene match. The CDR3 spans 13 residues. This CDR3 reads CASSWTGNQPQHF. In nucleotides, the CDR3 is TGTGCCAGCAGTTGGACAGGGAATCAGCCCCAGCATTTT. Full variable domain (missing parts from reference TRBV28 and TRBJ1-5): DVKVTQSSRYLVKRTGEKVFLECVQDMDHENMFWYRQDPGLGLRLIYFSYDVKMKEKGDIPEGYSVSREKKERFSLILESASTNQTSMYLCASSWTGNQPQHFGDGTRLSIL.

This chain connects TRBV9 to TRBJ2-3; weak D call: TRBD1 (6 bases). CDR1 is SGDLS, CDR2 YYNGEE, per germline. The CDR3 loop spans 14 amino acids. Between the trimmed V and J ends, which lost 0 bases and 4 bases, there was a span of 9 bases. The CDR3 DNA reads TGTGCCAGCAGCGTAGTTGAGGGGGCAGATACGCAGTATTTT. It is translated as CASSVVEGADTQYF.